The clone carrying this T cell receptor beta chain is medium-sized by share. TCRdb itself ran the RT-PCR reads through MiXCR, one entry per CDR3 protein. Of about 2,000 distinct CDR3 sequences listed, about 1.7% are singletons. The sample comes from a study of patients and donors after allogeneic stem cell transplantation. Material for sequencing was blood, either unsorted or a sorted T cell fraction (not recorded which). This TCR came from a human donor who was either an allogeneic HSCT recipient or a stem cell or donor lymphocyte infusion donor (not recorded which). It is not recorded whose cells these are; they may come from a transplant donor.

The CDR3 DNA follows: TGTGCCGGACAGGGGCCGAACACCGGGGAGCTGTTTTTT. It is translated as CAGQGPNTGELFF. The V gene is TRBV30, the J gene TRBJ2-2; 9 positions agree with TRBD1. The CDR3 consists of 13 residues. J gave up 0 bases and V 8 bases, and 1 base lay outside the gene matches. Germline V lookup: CDR1 GTSNPN, CDR2 SVGIG (reference sequence). Complete variable domain (other parts from reference TRBV30 and TRBJ2-2): SQTIHQWPATLVQPVGSPLSLECTVEGTSNPNLYWYRQAAGRGLQLLFYSVGIGQISSEVPQNLSASRPQDRQFILSSKKLLLSDSGFYLCAGQGPNTGELFFGEGSRLTVL.